These 9 T cell receptor beta chains share one sample of origin, sequenced in a study of tumor-infiltrating lymphocytes in localized non-small cell lung cancer. Using immunoSEQ multiplex PCR, the repertoire was profiled, and TCRdb retains in-frame clones only, with some absent. The sample includes about 14,000 clones, under 80% of them seen just once. Sequenced: lung tumor tissue. These receptors all stem from a human donor with non-small cell lung cancer.

The genes are TRBV4-1 and TRBJ2-7, with 8 bases lining up with TRBD1. The CDR3 is 17 amino acids. J lost 6 bases, V lost 0 bases, and 13 bases had no gene match. The germline V gene has CDR1 MGHRA and CDR2 YSYEKL. CDR3 residues: CASSQDSRRGQLGEQYF. CDR3 nucleotide sequence: TGCGCCAGCAGCCAAGACTCACGCAGGGGGCAATTGGGCGAGCAGTACTTC.

V gene TRBV7-8 combines with J gene TRBJ2-3, with a possible D match to TRBD2 (6 bases). Germline assignment: CDR1 SGHVS and CDR2 FQNEAQ. The CDR3 runs 18 residues. Between the trimmed V and J ends, which lost 2 bases and 2 bases, there was a span of 20 bases. The CDR3 region is CASSLRPISRDLTDTQYF. The CDR3 nucleotides read TGTGCCAGCAGCTTAAGACCGATCTCGCGGGACCTCACAGATACGCAGTATTTT.

The rearrangement uses TRBV19 and TRBJ2-5; maybe TRBD1 (5 bases). Trimming shortened V by 4 bases and J by 5 bases, and 11 bases separated the two germline ends. Germline V gene lookup returns CDR1 LNHDA and CDR2 SQIVND (reference sequence). There are 13 residues in the CDR3. CDR3 coding DNA: TGTGCCAGTAGTAAGGGGAACCTGGAGACCCAGTACTTC. This encodes CASSKGNLETQYF. The whole variable domain, filled in from reference TRBV19 and TRBJ2-5, reads DGGITQSPKYLFRKEGQNVTLSCEQNLNHDAMYWYRQDPGQGLRLIYYSQIVNDFQKGDIAEGYSVSREKKESFPLTVTSAQKNPTAFYLCASSKGNLETQYFGPGTRLLVL.

This clone is judged medium-sized. The V gene is TRBV7-8, the J gene TRBJ1-2, with 10 bases identical to TRBD1. Trimming at V came to 4 bases and at J to 1 base, leaving 9 bases not matched to a gene. Per the germline V gene, CDR1 is SGHVS and CDR2 is FQNEAQ. There are 17 residues in the CDR3. The CDR3 sequence: CASSSEDRGLGNYGYTF. Written as DNA, the CDR3 is TGTGCCAGCAGCTCCGAAGACAGGGGGCTTGGTAACTATGGCTACACCTTC.

CDR3 amino acids: CASSPLDSTYEQYF. For the CDR3, the DNA is TGTGCCAGCAGCCCTTTGGACAGCACCTACGAGCAGTACTTC. The chain has TRBV5-6 and TRBJ2-7; D is possibly TRBD1 (6 bases). CDR1 and CDR2 (germline): SGHDT, YYEEEE. There are 14 residues in the CDR3. Trimming took off 4 bases at V and 2 bases at J, with 13 bases between the two ends.

The chain joins TRBV7-2 to TRBJ2-3, with TRBD2 identical over 14 bases. This CDR3 has 16 residues. The V gene's germline CDR1 is SGHTA and CDR2 FQGNSA. The trim removed 3 bases at V and 3 bases at J, leaving 2 bases unmatched. The CDR3 bases are TGTGCCAGCAGCTTGGGACTAGCGGGGGAGACAGATACGCAGTATTTT. Its translation is CASSLGLAGETDTQYF. The full variable domain, completed using reference TRBV7-2 and TRBJ2-3, is GAGVSQSPSNKVTEKGKDVELRCDPISGHTALYWYRQSLGQGLEFLIYFQGNSAPDKSGLPSDRFSAERTGGSVSTLTIQRTQQEDSAVYLCASSLGLAGETDTQYFGPGTRLTVL.

The chain links TRBV5-1 to TRBJ2-7; 11 nucleotides line up with TRBD1. Germline lookup yields CDR1 SGHRS and CDR2 YFSETQ. The CDR3 length is 14 residues. V lost 4 bases to trimming and J lost 6 bases; unmatched junction nucleotides: 6. The CDR3 region has the DNA TGCGCCAGCAGCCCGGGGGGACAGGGGGGCGAGCAGTACTTC. Translating gives CASSPGGQGGEQYF.

The chain links TRBV5-5 to TRBJ1-2; D is unclear. V was clipped by 2 bases and J by 1 base, with 0 bases between them. CDR1 and CDR2 from the germline V gene are SGHKS and YYEKEE (reference sequence). The CDR3 is made up of 11 amino acids. CDR3 DNA sequence: TGTGCCAGCAGCTTTAACTATGGCTACACCTTC. As protein: CASSFNYGYTF.

The chain is built from TRBV5-8 and TRBJ1-3, with 8 positions matching TRBD1. V shed 5 bases and J 4 bases; nucleotides not matched to a gene: 8. Germline-derived CDR1 and CDR2 are SGHTS and YDEGEE. The CDR3 consists of 15 residues. The CDR3 region is CASRSDRVPGNTIYF. The CDR3 nucleotides read TGTGCCAGCAGATCGGACAGGGTACCCGGAAACACCATATATTTT.